Listed below are T cell receptor beta chains from one sample, sequenced in a study of naive and memory T cell subsets. Via MiXCR, TCRdb re-called the UMI-ligation and nested PCR reads, giving one row per CDR3 protein. Found here are some 87,000 distinct CDR3 sequences, about 7% of them singletons; the top ten hold around 1.6%. The source material was central memory CD4+ T cells from blood. Source of these receptors: a human donor in good health. CDR3s include the opening cysteine and the closing phenylalanine or tryptophan. A D gene is named only where the DNA matches it firmly. The size field is filled for only some rows; it gives once, few, many or a size class.

d_call: TRBD1; v_call: TRBV4-2; j_call: TRBJ1-1; clone_size: few; cdr3_nt: TGTGCCAGCAGCCCAACAGGGGCTGGTATTAACACTGAAGCTTTCTTT; cdr3_aa: CASSPTGAGINTEAFF
d_call: .; v_call: TRBV6-1; j_call: TRBJ1-3; clone_size: few; cdr3_nt: TGTGCCAGCAGAGGACGATACTCTGGAAACACCATATATTTT; cdr3_aa: CASRGRYSGNTIYF
d_call: .; v_call: TRBV6-5; j_call: TRBJ2-1; clone_size: few; cdr3_nt: TGTGCCAGCAGCTTCCGGCCGGCGCGGGAGCAGTTCTTC; cdr3_aa: CASSFRPAREQFF
d_call: .; v_call: TRBV20-1; j_call: TRBJ2-3; clone_size: .; cdr3_nt: TGCAGTGCTAGAGGGAAGGGAAACACAGATACGCAGTATTTT; cdr3_aa: CSARGKGNTDTQYF
d_call: .; v_call: TRBV20-1; j_call: TRBJ2-7; clone_size: many; cdr3_nt: TGCAGTGTGAGACCCGGGACGGCCCATTACGAGCAGTACTTC; cdr3_aa: CSVRPGTAHYEQYF
d_call: .; v_call: TRBV4-3; j_call: TRBJ2-4; clone_size: many; cdr3_nt: TGCGCCAGCAGCCAAGGACTAGGACGTAGGATAGCCAAAAACATTCAGTACTTC; cdr3_aa: CASSQGLGRRIAKNIQYF
d_call: TRBD1; v_call: TRBV7-2; j_call: TRBJ1-3; clone_size: .; cdr3_nt: TGTGCCAGCAGCTTAACGGCGGGACAGTTGAGCTCTGGAAACACCATATATTTT; cdr3_aa: CASSLTAGQLSSGNTIYF
d_call: .; v_call: TRBV2; j_call: TRBJ1-6; clone_size: many; cdr3_nt: TGTGCCAGCGCCAAACAGGGCTTCAATTCACCCCTCCACTTT; cdr3_aa: CASAKQGFNSPLHF
d_call: TRBD1; v_call: TRBV3-1; j_call: TRBJ2-7; clone_size: few; cdr3_nt: TGTGCCAGCAGCCAAGCAGGGGGCTGGTACGAGCAGTACTTC; cdr3_aa: CASSQAGGWYEQYF
d_call: TRBD1; v_call: TRBV29-1; j_call: TRBJ1-2; clone_size: few; cdr3_nt: TGCAGCGTTGGACAGGGAAACTATGGCTACACCTTC; cdr3_aa: CSVGQGNYGYTF
d_call: TRBD1; v_call: TRBV2; j_call: TRBJ2-3; clone_size: .; cdr3_nt: TGTGCCAGCAGGGCCGGGACAGGGGGCACAGATACGCAGTATTTT; cdr3_aa: CASRAGTGGTDTQYF
d_call: TRBD2; v_call: TRBV28; j_call: TRBJ2-3; clone_size: few; cdr3_nt: TGTGCCAGCAGTCTCAGCGGGGGGGGCACAGATACGCAGTATTTT; cdr3_aa: CASSLSGGGTDTQYF
d_call: .; v_call: TRBV30; j_call: TRBJ1-2; clone_size: few; cdr3_nt: TGTGCCTGGAGTGTAACAGGGCGATGGTATGGCTACACCTTC; cdr3_aa: CAWSVTGRWYGYTF
d_call: .; v_call: TRBV14; j_call: TRBJ2-7; clone_size: many; cdr3_nt: TGTGCCAGCAGCCAAGGGGCAGGGTCCTACGAGCAGTACTTC; cdr3_aa: CASSQGAGSYEQYF
d_call: TRBD2; v_call: TRBV28; j_call: TRBJ2-3; clone_size: few; cdr3_nt: TGTGCCAGCAGGGGGACTAGCGGGGGCACAGATACGCAGTATTTT; cdr3_aa: CASRGTSGGTDTQYF
d_call: .; v_call: TRBV29-1; j_call: TRBJ2-2; clone_size: many; cdr3_nt: TGCAGCGTTGAGTCGGGCGGGGCCACCGGGGAGCTGTTTTTT; cdr3_aa: CSVESGGATGELFF
d_call: TRBD1; v_call: TRBV20-1; j_call: TRBJ1-1; clone_size: many; cdr3_nt: TGCAGTGCTAGTGCCTTGGCACTGACAGGGGACGCTTTCTTT; cdr3_aa: CSASALALTGDAFF
d_call: .; v_call: TRBV30; j_call: TRBJ1-1; clone_size: many; cdr3_nt: TGTGCCTGGAGTGTACCTTGGGCCGGAGGCACTGAAGCTTTCTTT; cdr3_aa: CAWSVPWAGGTEAFF
d_call: TRBD1; v_call: TRBV9; j_call: TRBJ1-4; clone_size: .; cdr3_nt: TGTGCCAGCAGCGTAGATGACAGGGGGATCGAAAAACTGTTTTTT; cdr3_aa: CASSVDDRGIEKLFF
d_call: .; v_call: TRBV10-3; j_call: TRBJ2-3; clone_size: .; cdr3_nt: TGTGCCACGGGGGTCACAGATACGCAGTATTTT; cdr3_aa: CATGVTDTQYF
d_call: .; v_call: TRBV7-2; j_call: TRBJ2-3; clone_size: many; cdr3_nt: TGTGCCAGCAGATTAGAAGCGGGTGTTGCGGATACGCAGTATTTT; cdr3_aa: CASRLEAGVADTQYF
d_call: .; v_call: TRBV3-1; j_call: TRBJ1-1; clone_size: many; cdr3_nt: TGTGCCAGCAGCGGAGACGGGGTGACAGCTTTCTTT; cdr3_aa: CASSGDGVTAFF
d_call: TRBD2; v_call: TRBV7-8; j_call: TRBJ2-1; clone_size: many; cdr3_nt: TGTGCCAGCAGTCGTGGACTAGCGGGAGTGGGGGCGGGCGTGCAGTTCTTC; cdr3_aa: CASSRGLAGVGAGVQFF
d_call: .; v_call: TRBV6-4; j_call: TRBJ2-3; clone_size: few; cdr3_nt: TGTGCCAGCAGGGCCGGGTCGGCGGGGAACACAGATACGCAGTATTTT; cdr3_aa: CASRAGSAGNTDTQYF
d_call: TRBD1; v_call: TRBV10-3; j_call: TRBJ2-4; clone_size: .; cdr3_nt: TGTGCCATCAGTGGGGGACAGTTGGACATTCAGTACTTC; cdr3_aa: CAISGGQLDIQYF
d_call: TRBD1; v_call: TRBV7-2; j_call: TRBJ1-5; clone_size: many; cdr3_nt: TGTGCCAGCAGAGAGACAGGGTGGGGTCAGCCCCAGCATTTT; cdr3_aa: CASRETGWGQPQHF
d_call: .; v_call: TRBV6-5; j_call: TRBJ2-7; clone_size: many; cdr3_nt: TGTGCCAGCCCCTGTTGGACAAAAAGTTACGAGCAGTACTTC; cdr3_aa: CASPCWTKSYEQYF
d_call: .; v_call: TRBV3-2; j_call: TRBJ1-4; clone_size: many; cdr3_nt: TGTGCCAGCAGCCACGGTCTGTCCAGGGCCTCAAGGGAAAAACTGTTTTTT; cdr3_aa: CASSHGLSRASREKLFF
d_call: .; v_call: TRBV2; j_call: TRBJ2-2; clone_size: .; cdr3_nt: TGTGCCAGCAGTGTACAGCGCGCGAACACCGGGGAGCTGTTTTTT; cdr3_aa: CASSVQRANTGELFF
d_call: TRBD2; v_call: TRBV20-1; j_call: TRBJ2-1; clone_size: many; cdr3_nt: TGCAGTGCTAGAGATACTAGCGGGGGGGACAATGAGCAGTTCTTC; cdr3_aa: CSARDTSGGDNEQFF
d_call: TRBD1; v_call: TRBV20-1; j_call: TRBJ1-1; clone_size: many; cdr3_nt: TGCAGTGCTAGGATAGGGGGCTCAGGGACTGAAGCTTTCTTT; cdr3_aa: CSARIGGSGTEAFF
d_call: TRBD2; v_call: TRBV7-2; j_call: TRBJ2-3; clone_size: .; cdr3_nt: TGTGCCAGCAGCTTAGGTTTTAGCGGGAGCACAGATACGCAGTATTTT; cdr3_aa: CASSLGFSGSTDTQYF
d_call: .; v_call: TRBV6-1; j_call: TRBJ2-4; clone_size: few; cdr3_nt: TGTGCCAGCAGCCCGACCCTAAGGAACATTCAGTACTTC; cdr3_aa: CASSPTLRNIQYF
d_call: TRBD1; v_call: TRBV11-1; j_call: TRBJ2-5; clone_size: few; cdr3_nt: TGTGCCAGCAGCCCAGGACAGGGGCCCCCGTACCAAGAGACCCAGTACTTC; cdr3_aa: CASSPGQGPPYQETQYF
d_call: .; v_call: TRBV18; j_call: TRBJ1-5; clone_size: many; cdr3_nt: TGTGCCAGCTCCATTTCTAGCAATCAGCCCCAGCATTTT; cdr3_aa: CASSISSNQPQHF
d_call: .; v_call: TRBV7-2; j_call: TRBJ1-6; clone_size: .; cdr3_nt: TGTGCCAGCAGCTTAGGCCCAGGGAATAATAATTCACCCCTCCACTTT; cdr3_aa: CASSLGPGNNNSPLHF
d_call: TRBD1; v_call: TRBV2; j_call: TRBJ2-5; clone_size: few; cdr3_nt: TGTGCCAGCCAGGGGGTTTGGAGCCAAGAGACCCAGTACTTC; cdr3_aa: CASQGVWSQETQYF
d_call: .; v_call: TRBV12-3/TRBV12-4; j_call: TRBJ1-6; clone_size: many; cdr3_nt: TGTGCCAGCAGGGGTAGGGGGTCCTATAATTCACCCCTCCACTTT; cdr3_aa: CASRGRGSYNSPLHF
d_call: .; v_call: TRBV20-1; j_call: TRBJ2-3; clone_size: few; cdr3_nt: TGCAGTAAAATAGCGGAAAGCACAGATACGCAGTATTTT; cdr3_aa: CSKIAESTDTQYF
d_call: .; v_call: TRBV28; j_call: TRBJ1-3; clone_size: many; cdr3_nt: TGTGCCAGCAGTCCACCCAGGGGCTCTGGAAACACCATATATTTT; cdr3_aa: CASSPPRGSGNTIYF
d_call: TRBD1; v_call: TRBV6-2/TRBV6-3; j_call: TRBJ2-2; clone_size: few; cdr3_nt: TGTGCCAGCAGTCAATTGACAGGGAGTAAATCCGGGGAGCTGTTTTTT; cdr3_aa: CASSQLTGSKSGELFF
d_call: .; v_call: TRBV3-1; j_call: TRBJ1-2; clone_size: few; cdr3_nt: TGTGCCAGCAGCGATGTCTATGGCTACACCTTC; cdr3_aa: CASSDVYGYTF
d_call: .; v_call: TRBV24-1; j_call: TRBJ2-3; clone_size: .; cdr3_nt: TGTGCCACCAGTGACCCTAACCGGCAGGGGGGCCAGCAGTATTTT; cdr3_aa: CATSDPNRQGGQQYF
d_call: .; v_call: TRBV18; j_call: TRBJ2-7; clone_size: .; cdr3_nt: TGTGCCAGCTCACCACGGAGCGGAGGGGCCTACGAGCAGTACTTC; cdr3_aa: CASSPRSGGAYEQYF
d_call: TRBD1; v_call: TRBV20-1; j_call: TRBJ1-4; clone_size: many; cdr3_nt: TGCAGTGCTACACCCTCCGGGACAGGGGAAAAACTGTTTTTT; cdr3_aa: CSATPSGTGEKLFF
d_call: TRBD1; v_call: TRBV7-9; j_call: TRBJ2-7; clone_size: few; cdr3_nt: TGTGCCAGCAGCACCCCTGGACAGGGGGCCATCCGGCAGTACTTC; cdr3_aa: CASSTPGQGAIRQYF
d_call: TRBD1; v_call: TRBV6-4; j_call: TRBJ2-3; clone_size: .; cdr3_nt: TGTGCCTGCAGTGACAGACAGGGGTCGCAGTATTTT; cdr3_aa: CACSDRQGSQYF
d_call: .; v_call: TRBV20-1; j_call: TRBJ2-1; clone_size: many; cdr3_nt: TGCAGTAGCGGAGGGTGGAACAATGAGCAGTTCTTC; cdr3_aa: CSSGGWNNEQFF
d_call: TRBD1; v_call: TRBV7-9; j_call: TRBJ2-7; clone_size: .; cdr3_nt: TGTGCCAGCAGCCCACACCCAAGGACAGGTCTCTACGAGCAGTACTTC; cdr3_aa: CASSPHPRTGLYEQYF
d_call: .; v_call: TRBV7-2; j_call: TRBJ1-6; clone_size: many; cdr3_nt: TGTGCCAGCAGCTTGGGCAGGGACAATTCACCCCTCCACTTT; cdr3_aa: CASSLGRDNSPLHF
d_call: .; v_call: TRBV20-1; j_call: TRBJ1-6; clone_size: many; cdr3_nt: TGCAGTGCTAGGGCCCCGTCCAGGGTCGAAAATTCACCCCTCCACTTT; cdr3_aa: CSARAPSRVENSPLHF